The 31 T cell receptor beta chains below come from one sample, sequenced in a study of control samples from healthy donors and cancer patients. The table came from immunoSEQ multiplex PCR; TCRdb's copy has only in-frame clones and leaves some out. The sample has roughly 120,000 clones, about 88% seen once. The specimen was blood. These receptors were taken from a man aged 50 or older in good health.

The V gene is TRBV30, the J gene TRBJ2-5; TRBD1 is a possible D gene (6 bases). V was pared by 2 bases and J by 5 bases, with 18 bases between. The CDR3 is made up of 15 amino acids. Germline CDR1 reads GTSNPN; CDR2 reads SVGIG (reference sequence). The CDR3 region is CAWSYPGARWETQYF. As DNA, the CDR3 is TGTGCCTGGAGTTACCCAGGGGCAAGGTGGGAGACCCAGTACTTC.

V usage is TRBV5-1 and J usage is TRBJ2-7; 9 positions agree with TRBD1. The V and J ends lost 0 bases and 2 bases, in that order; junction bases with no gene match: 0. This CDR3 has 14 amino acids. Germline CDR1 and CDR2: SGHRS and YFSETQ. CDR3 sequence (DNA): TGCGCCAGCAGCTTGGGGGACAGGGCCTACGAGCAGTACTTC. It is translated as CASSLGDRAYEQYF.

This sequence joins TRBV10-2 and TRBJ2-1; weak D call: TRBD2 (5 bases). The CDR3 totals 17 residues. The germline gives CDR1 WSHSY, CDR2 SAAADI. Trimming stripped 5 bases from V and 12 bases from J, with 29 bases between. CDR3 coding DNA: TGCGCCAGCAGTACCCACCAGACTACCACGACGTACCCTGGGCAGTTCTTC. Its translation is CASSTHQTTTTYPGQFF.

V usage is TRBV6-2 or TRBV6-3 and J usage is TRBJ1-2; D might be TRBD1 (6 bases). Per the germline V gene, CDR1 is MNHEY and CDR2 is SVGEGT. The CDR3 spans 14 residues. The V end lost 6 bases, the J end lost 6 bases, and 17 bases lay between the germline ends. In DNA, the CDR3 is TGTGCCAGCAGCACACCAGCGGGGACAAATGGCTACACCTTC. It translates to CASSTPAGTNGYTF.

The CDR3 sequence is CASSPWEETYEQYF. DNA for the CDR3: TGTGCCAGCAGCCCGTGGGAGGAGACCTACGAGCAGTACTTC. This chain uses TRBV7-2 with TRBJ2-7; possible D gene TRBD2, 6 bases. This CDR3 region has 14 residues. The germline V and J ends were trimmed by 5 bases and 2 bases, with 13 bases remaining between them. Germline V gene lookup returns CDR1 SGHTA and CDR2 FQGNSA.

The chain links TRBV28 to TRBJ2-2; D tentatively reads TRBD1 or TRBD2 (5 bases each). This CDR3 region has 18 residues. Germline V lookup: CDR1 MDHEN, CDR2 SYDVKM. With 4 bases removed from V and 5 bases from J, the gap between germline ends came to 23 bases. CDR3 DNA: TGTGCCAGCAGTTCTGCCAAGGGGACGGCCTGGGGGACCGGGGAGCTGTTTTTT. It yields the protein CASSSAKGTAWGTGELFF.

This clone was seen only a few times. The chain joins TRBV7-3 to TRBJ2-1; 12 nucleotides agree with TRBD2. This CDR3 comprises 15 residues. CDR1 and CDR2 (germline): SGHTA, FQGTGA. V trimming: 4 bases; J trimming: 9 bases; junction bases outside the gene matches: 7. This CDR3 is CASSSSSGGAVEQFF. In DNA form, the CDR3 reads TGTGCCAGCAGCTCCTCTAGCGGGGGGGCCGTTGAGCAGTTCTTC.

This clone was detected once. The chain uses TRBV28 and TRBJ1-2; the match to TRBD1 covers 9 bases. CDR3 length equals 16 residues. Per the germline V gene, CDR1 is MDHEN and CDR2 is SYDVKM. The trim removed 3 bases at V and 5 bases at J, leaving 10 bases unmatched. CDR3 loop: CASSFRAVGQGYGYTF. The CDR3 DNA is TGTGCCAGCAGTTTCCGAGCCGTGGGACAGGGATATGGCTACACCTTC.

The chain recombines TRBV5-1 with TRBJ2-7; D is possibly TRBD2 (5 bases). V gave up 0 bases and J gave up 2 bases, with 9 bases separating them. This CDR3 has 14 amino acids. Germline V lookup: CDR1 SGHRS, CDR2 YFSETQ. The CDR3 loop is CASSLVSGTYEQYF. In DNA, the CDR3 is TGCGCCAGCAGCTTGGTGTCGGGAACCTACGAGCAGTACTTC. Complete variable domain (other parts from reference TRBV5-1 and TRBJ2-7): KAGVTQTPRYLIKTRGQQVTLSCSPISGHRSVSWYQQTPGQGLQFLFEYFSETQRNKGNFPGRFSGRQFSNSRSEMNVSTLELGDSALYLCASSLVSGTYEQYFGPGTRLTVT.

The rearrangement links TRBV7-3 to TRBJ2-5; D might be TRBD1 or TRBD2, each matching 6 bases. The ends were cut back, 2 bases at V and 4 bases at J, with 17 bases in the middle. This CDR3 spans 16 amino acids. Germline CDR1 SGHTA, CDR2 FQGTGA. The CDR3 DNA reads as TGTGCCAGCAGCTTACGTGCGAGGGGGGTCGCAGAGACCCAGTACTTC. It translates to CASSLRARGVAETQYF.

V and J are TRBV18 and TRBJ1-2, with TRBD1 identical over 7 bases. V was clipped by 6 bases and J by 8 bases; unmatched bases: 6. The CDR3 totals 12 residues. Looked up from germline, CDR1 is KGHSH and CDR2 is LQKENI. The CDR3 DNA is TGTGCCAGCTCTATTGACAGGGTCGGCTACACCTTC. This translates into CASSIDRVGYTF.

As for this clone: Other DNA sequences from this sample encode an identical CDR3 as well. The genes are TRBV5-5 and TRBJ2-2; 9 nucleotides agree with TRBD2. The CDR3 is 15 amino acids. Germline CDR1 and CDR2: SGHKS and YYEKEE (reference sequence). V lost 0 bases and J lost 6; bases outside the gene matches: 3. In DNA form, the CDR3 reads TGTGCCAGCAGCTTGGGGAGCGGGGGGCCCGGGGAGCTGTTTTTT. This codes for CASSLGSGGPGELFF.

This clone has a single count. The J gene is TRBJ2-6, the V gene TRBV11-3, with D tentatively TRBD1 or TRBD2 (6 bases each). This CDR3 is built from 16 residues. Trimming stripped 5 bases from V and 1 base from J, with 12 bases between. CDR1 is SGHNT and CDR2 is YENEEA in the germline V gene. The CDR3 loop is CASSPRGVSGANVLTF. As DNA, the CDR3 is TGTGCCAGCAGCCCAAGGGGGGTGTCTGGGGCCAACGTCCTGACTTTC.

V and J are TRBV19 and TRBJ2-5; 8 bases are a match to TRBD1. This CDR3 has 16 residues. Germline assignment: CDR1 LNHDA and CDR2 SQIVND (reference sequence). J lost 6 bases, V lost 5 bases, and 14 bases had no gene match. For the CDR3, the DNA is TGTGCCAGTAGTCAAAGACCGGGACAGGCAAGGAAGACCCAGTACTTC. Protein sequence: CASSQRPGQARKTQYF.

The chain recombines TRBV19 with TRBJ1-3; D might be TRBD1 (6 bases). Germline CDR1 and CDR2: LNHDA and SQIVND (reference sequence). Trimming stripped 8 bases from V and 2 bases from J, with 16 bases between. The CDR3 has 15 amino acids. CDR3 sequence (DNA): TGTGCCAGTGATTATGGGGGGCAAACTGGAAACACCATATATTTT. Encoded protein: CASDYGGQTGNTIYF.

This rearrangement joins TRBV28 to TRBJ1-1; D is unclear. CDR1 is MDHEN, CDR2 SYDVKM, per germline. Trimming took off 6 bases at V and 1 base at J, with 9 bases between the two ends. This CDR3 has 13 residues. In nucleotides, the CDR3 is TGTGCCAGCAGCCAAACAGCGAACACTGAAGCTTTCTTT. This sequence encodes CASSQTANTEAFF.

The V call is TRBV11-3, the J call TRBJ1-6; D is undetermined. The germline V gene encodes CDR1 SGHNT and CDR2 YENEEA. The CDR3 runs to 17 residues. V was pared by 1 base and J by 0 bases, with 10 bases between. The chain's CDR3 is CASSLGARSSYNSPLHF. In nucleotides, the CDR3 is TGTGCCAGCAGCTTAGGCGCAAGAAGCTCCTATAATTCACCCCTCCACTTT.

The rearrangement joins TRBV18 to TRBJ1-3; D unresolved. CDR1 KGHSH and CDR2 LQKENI come from the germline V gene. V lost 0 bases and J 0 bases, leaving 9 bases between the germline ends. This CDR3 is 16 amino acids long. The CDR3 DNA reads TGTGCCAGCTCACCACCGGGGAAACTCTCTGGAAACACCATATATTTT. Protein product: CASSPPGKLSGNTIYF.

This clone was recorded once. The rearrangement links TRBV27 to TRBJ2-7, with D uncertain. Trimming pared 2 bases from V and 4 bases from J, leaving 3 bases between. CDR1 MNHEY and CDR2 SMNVEV come from the germline V gene (reference sequence). CDR3 size: 11 residues. The CDR3 protein is CASSLGYEQYF. The CDR3, as DNA: TGTGCCAGCAGTTTAGGGTACGAGCAGTACTTC.

The genes are TRBV2 and TRBJ1-2; the match to TRBD1 covers 9 bases. CDR3 size: 15 residues. Unmatched junction bases numbered 5, after V lost 4 bases and J lost 2 bases. Per germline, CDR1 SNHLY and CDR2 FYNNEI. The chain's CDR3 is CASSGQGQGNYGYTF. CDR3 DNA sequence: TGTGCCAGCAGTGGTCAGGGACAGGGAAACTATGGCTACACCTTC.

V is TRBV18 and J is TRBJ2-2, with D maybe TRBD1 (6 bases). V was cut by 3 bases and J by 0 bases, with 11 bases left in between. Germline loops: CDR1 KGHSH, CDR2 LQKENI. CDR3 size: 16 residues. This chain's CDR3 is CASSPGGHPNTGELFF. CDR3 bases: TGTGCCAGCTCACCTGGGGGACATCCGAACACCGGGGAGCTGTTTTTT.

The V and J genes are TRBV20-1 and TRBJ1-1; D is perhaps TRBD1 (6 bases). The CDR3 runs 11 residues. Per the germline V gene, CDR1 is DFQATT and CDR2 is SNEGSKA (reference sequence). Trimming cost V 6 bases and J 11 bases, with 16 bases left between them. This chain's CDR3 is CSADAGTIAFF. The CDR3, as DNA: TGCAGTGCGGACGCCGGGACAATCGCTTTCTTT.

In DNA, the CDR3 is TGTGCCAGCAGTAATTCCCGTCAGACAGGGGAAGAGACCCAGTACTTC. Translating gives CASSNSRQTGEETQYF. The V call is TRBV25-1, the J call TRBJ2-5, with 8 bases identical to TRBD1. Germline V lookup: CDR1 MGHDK, CDR2 SYGVNS. The CDR3 contains 16 residues. The V segment lost 5 bases and the J segment 3 bases; nucleotides outside the gene matches: 11.

This clone was counted only a few times. This sample includes further DNA sequences coding for the same CDR3. This sequence joins TRBV27 and TRBJ1-2; tentatively, D is TRBD1 (6 bases). Germline V gene lookup returns CDR1 MNHEY and CDR2 SMNVEV (reference sequence). V lost 5 bases, J lost 1 base, and 17 bases lay in between. This CDR3 comprises 16 residues. The CDR3 nucleotides read TGTGCCAGCAGTAAACAGGGAGGAGGGCATAACTATGGCTACACCTTC. Residues: CASSKQGGGHNYGYTF.

The chain is built from TRBV12-3 or TRBV12-4 and TRBJ2-7; D may be TRBD2 (6 bases). This CDR3 is 12 amino acids long. Trimming took 6 bases from V and 6 from J, leaving 12 bases between them. CDR3 residues: CASSPAGVEQYF. CDR3 coding DNA: TGTGCCAGCAGCCCAGCGGGTGTCGAGCAGTACTTC.

The rearrangement uses TRBV5-1 and TRBJ1-3; possibly TRBD1 for D (6 bases). Germline V CDR1 and CDR2: SGHRS, YFSETQ. V was pared by 0 bases and J by 0 bases, with 13 bases between. There are 17 residues in the CDR3. The CDR3 region is CASSLVSGDNSGNTIYF. The CDR3 nucleotides are TGCGCCAGCAGCTTGGTGTCAGGGGACAACTCTGGAAACACCATATATTTT. Full variable domain (rest looked up from reference TRBV5-1 and TRBJ1-3): KAGVTQTPRYLIKTRGQQVTLSCSPISGHRSVSWYQQTPGQGLQFLFEYFSETQRNKGNFPGRFSGRQFSNSRSEMNVSTLELGDSALYLCASSLVSGDNSGNTIYFGEGSWLTVV.

This chain uses TRBV29-1 with TRBJ2-5; TRBD1 or TRBD2 may be the D gene (5 bases each). CDR3 size: 14 residues. Germline lookup yields CDR1 SQVTM and CDR2 ANQGSEA. The V end lost 6 bases, the J end lost 5 bases, and 19 bases lay between the germline ends. The DNA for the CDR3 is TGCAGCGTACAATATGGTGGGGACCGGGAGACCCAGTACTTC. Amino acid sequence: CSVQYGGDRETQYF.

J is TRBJ1-6 and V is TRBV6-5; 11 bases are a match to TRBD1. After removal of 5 bases from V and 9 bases from J, the junction contained 6 bases not matched to a gene. The CDR3 is 15 amino acids. Germline-derived CDR1 and CDR2 are MNHEY and SVGAGI. DNA of the CDR3: TGTGCCAGCAGTCAGACCGGGACAGGGGGTTCACCCCTCCACTTT. Translation: CASSQTGTGGSPLHF.

This rearrangement joins TRBV7-9 to TRBJ2-7, with 8 bases fitting TRBD1. The CDR3 loop spans 14 amino acids. Germline V gives CDR1 SEHNR, CDR2 FQNEAQ (reference sequence). With V trimmed by 5 bases and J by 3 bases, 6 bases remained unmatched. The CDR3 loop is CASSPSGGFYEQYF. CDR3 nucleotide sequence: TGTGCCAGCAGCCCCTCAGGGGGCTTCTACGAGCAGTACTTC.

This chain links TRBV5-1 with TRBJ1-1, with TRBD1 matching 10 bases. V shed 3 bases, J shed 8 bases, and the junction held 10 bases outside the gene matches. CDR3 length: 15 residues. Germline assignment: CDR1 SGHRS and CDR2 YFSETQ. The CDR3 DNA sequence: TGCGCCAGCAGCTCGGAAGACAGGGGGCTGGTCGAAGCTTTCTTT. It translates to CASSSEDRGLVEAFF.

CDR3 amino acids: CASSFDQVETQYF. The CDR3 DNA reads as TGTGCCAGCAGCTTTGACCAGGTCGAGACCCAGTACTTC. The chain couples TRBV7-3 to TRBJ2-5; D is ambiguous. Trimming pared 3 bases from V and 5 bases from J, leaving 10 bases between. Germline V CDR1 and CDR2: SGHTA, FQGTGA. The CDR3 loop spans 13 amino acids.